A selection of T cell receptor beta chains follows, all from one sample in a study of shared clonotypes between healthy human individuals. Produced via immunoSEQ multiplex PCR; TCRdb's table is partial and in-frame only. Among about 580,000 clones, about 98% were seen once, and the ten largest hold less than 0.35%. Sequenced: naive CD8+ T cells sorted from blood. The receptors derive from a man younger than 45 in good health. Both conserved end residues are part of each CDR3. Each record gives: clone size, V gene, D gene, J gene, CDR3 DNA, CDR3 protein. D genes are given only for firm matches. The size of a clone is reported for some rows only, either as once, few or many, or as a class for expanded clones.

-	TRBV5-8	TRBD1	TRBJ2-7	TGTGCCAGCAGCCCCTGGACAGGGGCGACCTACGAGCAGTACTTC	CASSPWTGATYEQYF
-	TRBV28	-	TRBJ1-3	TGTGCCAGCAGTTTGGGGTCGTCGGGGATTGGAAACACCATATATTTT	CASSLGSSGIGNTIYF
-	TRBV14	TRBD1	TRBJ1-1	TGTGCCAGCAGTCGGGACAGTCCTGAAGCTTTCTTT	CASSRDSPEAFF
-	TRBV30	TRBD2	TRBJ2-7	TGTGCCTGGAGTAGGACTAGCGGGATCGGGTACTTC	CAWSRTSGIGYF
-	TRBV7-2	-	TRBJ2-3	TGTGCCAGCAGCGCAAGCAACCGCCGCACGGCTTATACGCAGTATTTT	CASSASNRRTAYTQYF
-	TRBV18	TRBD1	TRBJ1-1	TGTGCCAGCTCACCCGCCGGGACAGGGAACTTTGAAGCTTTCTTT	CASSPAGTGNFEAFF
-	TRBV10-2	-	TRBJ2-7	TGCGCCAGCAGTGACCCCCGACAGTCCTCCTACGAGCAGTACTTC	CASSDPRQSSYEQYF
-	TRBV5-1	-	TRBJ2-7	TGCGCCAGCAGCTTGGAAACGGGGCTGGCCCACGAGCAGTACTTC	CASSLETGLAHEQYF
-	TRBV7-9	-	TRBJ2-2	TGTGCCAGCAGCTTAGACGAACTACAGGTCTACGTGGGCACCGGGGAGCTGTTTTTT	CASSLDELQVYVGTGELFF
-	TRBV18	TRBD2	TRBJ2-3	TGTGCCAGCTCACCCCCTGGACTAGCGGGCACAGATACGCAGTATTTT	CASSPPGLAGTDTQYF
-	TRBV6-5	-	TRBJ2-7	TGTGCCAGCAGTTTTCAGGGCGGCGAGCAGTACTTC	CASSFQGGEQYF
-	TRBV4-1	-	TRBJ2-7	TGCGCCAGCAGCCAGGCCATTGAGGCCTACGAGCAGTACTTC	CASSQAIEAYEQYF
-	TRBV4-1	-	TRBJ2-6	TGCGCCAGCAGCCTAGGGACGGGCTCTGGGGCCAACGTCCTGACTTTC	CASSLGTGSGANVLTF
-	TRBV18	-	TRBJ2-2	TGTGCCAGCTCACCAGCTCGGGGAAACACCGGGGAGCTGTTTTTT	CASSPARGNTGELFF
-	TRBV27	-	TRBJ2-3	TGTGCCAGCAGTTTATCGCGCACAGATACGCAGTATTTT	CASSLSRTDTQYF
few	TRBV4-1	-	TRBJ2-7	TGCGCCAGCAGCCAACCAAACATACAGGGCCTATCCTACGAGCAGTACTTC	CASSQPNIQGLSYEQYF
-	TRBV7-9	-	TRBJ2-3	TGTGCCAGCAGCTTTGCCGTGACAGGTAGCACAGATACGCAGTATTTT	CASSFAVTGSTDTQYF
-	TRBV27	-	TRBJ2-7	TGTGCCAGCAGCAACGGGCCTGCAGTGTACGAGCAGTACTTC	CASSNGPAVYEQYF